One sample yielded the 25 T cell receptor beta chains listed below, sequenced in a study of cytomegalovirus exposure and HLA in healthy donors. PCR primers comprised 60 Vbeta and 13 Jbeta primers. The method was immunoSEQ multiplex PCR; TCRdb's version includes in-frame clones alone and lacks a portion of them. The profile covers about 130,000 clones, with around 83% appearing a single time and about 8.6% taken by the ten largest. The material sequenced was PBMCs. Receptor source: a woman between 45 and 65 years old in good health and CMV-seropositive.

The J gene is TRBJ2-1, the V gene TRBV5-1; D is ambiguous. Germline CDR1 reads SGHRS; CDR2 reads YFSETQ. The CDR3 totals 16 residues. V was shortened by 0 bases and J by 0 bases, with 10 bases between the two germline ends. The CDR3 DNA follows: TGCGCCAGCAGCTTGGTCGCGACAAGCTCCTACAATGAGCAGTTCTTC. It yields the protein CASSLVATSSYNEQFF.

This clone was detected only once. The chain is built from TRBV7-3 and TRBJ1-1, with a tentative D call TRBD1 (6 bases). The germline V gene encodes CDR1 SGHTA and CDR2 FQGTGA. The length of the CDR3 is 16 residues. V lost 3 bases and J 0 bases, leaving 14 bases between the germline ends. CDR3 nucleotide sequence: TGTGCCAGCAGCTTCGGGGGGGGCATATTGAACACTGAAGCTTTCTTT. Its translation is CASSFGGGILNTEAFF.

In this sample, this clone turned up once. The genes are TRBV1 and TRBJ1-5; the listed D gene, TRBD1, was not tested against the DNA. TRBV1 is a known pseudogene. CDR3 length: 16 amino acids. CDR3 in amino acids: CTSSQDFKTGNQPQHF. The CDR3 bases are TGCACCAGCAGCCAAGATTTCAAGACAGGCAATCAGCCCCAGCATTTT.

This chain joins TRBV7-2 and TRBJ2-5; D not resolved. CDR1 SGHTA and CDR2 FQGNSA come from the germline V gene. The V gene lost 0 bases and the J gene lost 5 bases, with 13 bases spanning the gap. The CDR3 loop spans 15 amino acids. The CDR3 loop is CASSLARGLEETQYF. The CDR3 DNA is TGTGCCAGCAGCTTAGCGCGAGGATTGGAGGAGACCCAGTACTTC.

This chain links TRBV13 with TRBJ2-7, with 9 bases lining up with TRBD2. CDR1 is PRHDT and CDR2 is FYEKMQ in the germline V gene (reference sequence). V shed 4 bases and J 3 bases; nucleotides not matched to a gene: 7. The CDR3 has 15 amino acids. DNA for the CDR3: TGTGCCAGCAGCTGGGCGGGAGGGCCTGTCTACGAGCAGTACTTC. Amino acids: CASSWAGGPVYEQYF.

The chain links TRBV30 to TRBJ1-5, with D unresolved. This CDR3 comprises 13 residues. The V gene lost 0 bases and the J gene lost 3 bases, with 6 bases spanning the gap. Germline lookup yields CDR1 GTSNPN and CDR2 SVGIG (reference sequence). As DNA, the CDR3 is TGTGCCTGGAGTGTGGACTCCAATCAGCCCCAGCATTTT. Protein product: CAWSVDSNQPQHF.

The table lists this clone with a few counts. The rearrangement links TRBV5-1 to TRBJ1-1, with D hard to call. Germline V lookup: CDR1 SGHRS, CDR2 YFSETQ. The CDR3 contains 13 residues. V gave up 4 bases and J gave up 11 bases, with 18 bases separating them. CDR3 coding DNA: TGCGCCAGCAGCCTATCCAGACCCTCGGAGGCTTTCTTT. Translation: CASSLSRPSEAFF.

This clone was counted between two and nine times. CDR3 nucleotides: TGTGCCAGCAGTGGATGGGACAGGGGAAAAAAACTGTTTTTT. Protein product: CASSGWDRGKKLFF. V and J are TRBV6-1 and TRBJ1-4, with 10 nucleotides matching TRBD1. Germline-derived CDR1 and CDR2 are MNHNS and SASEGT. J was trimmed by 9 bases and V by 4 bases; bases with no gene match: 5. The length of the CDR3 is 14 residues.

This clone has only one observation. V is TRBV27 and J is TRBJ1-1; a weak D match, TRBD1 (5 bases). V was shortened by 3 bases and J by 4 bases, with 24 bases between the two germline ends. This CDR3 is built from 18 residues. Per the germline V gene, CDR1 is MNHEY and CDR2 is SMNVEV (reference sequence). This CDR3 is CASSFVPPGAGVGTEAFF. CDR3 nucleotide sequence: TGTGCCAGCAGTTTCGTCCCTCCTGGGGCGGGGGTCGGCACTGAAGCTTTCTTT.

Concerning this clone itself: The junction shows a germline mismatch at one end, possibly a read error. Distinct nucleotide sequences in the sample also encode this CDR3. This chain links TRBV11-2 with TRBJ2-3; 7 nucleotides line up with TRBD1. This CDR3 region has 13 residues. Germline loops: CDR1 SGHAT, CDR2 FQNNGV. CDR3: CASSMDRTDTQYF. The CDR3 DNA reads as TGTGCCAGCAGCATGGACAGGACAGACACGCAGTATTTT.

CDR3 loop: CASSRGGGASEQYF. CDR3 sequence (DNA): TGTGCCAGCAGCCGCGGCGGGGGGGCAAGCGAGCAGTACTTC. The V gene is TRBV11-3, the J gene TRBJ2-5; 9 bases align to TRBD2. The DNA end lines up better with TRBJ2-7; the J call may be wrong. The CDR3 spans 14 residues. Germline values: CDR1 SGHNT, CDR2 YENEEA.

In this sample, this clone turned up once. The chain links TRBV19 to TRBJ1-6; D uncertain. Trimming shortened V by 3 bases and J by 7 bases, and 10 bases separated the two germline ends. In germline, CDR1 is LNHDA, CDR2 SQIVND (reference sequence). The CDR3 spans 14 residues. CDR3 in DNA: TGTGCCAGTAGTATGCGGGTTGGGAATTCACCCCTCCACTTT. Protein product: CASSMRVGNSPLHF.

The CDR3 DNA follows: TGTGCCAGTAGTATCCTCGGACTAGCGGGAGAAGTGGATACGCAGTATTTT. It yields the protein CASSILGLAGEVDTQYF. The V call is TRBV19, the J call TRBJ2-3; 13 nucleotides match TRBD2. CDR3 size: 17 residues. The germline gives CDR1 LNHDA, CDR2 SQIVND (reference sequence). V was pared by 3 bases and J by 6 bases, with 9 bases of the junction left unmatched.

This clone was counted a single time. The chain is built from TRBV5-1 and TRBJ2-5; TRBD2 matches at 8 bases. In germline, CDR1 is SGHRS, CDR2 YFSETQ. The CDR3 totals 14 residues. V was pared by 4 bases and J by 6 bases, with 8 bases of the junction left unmatched. CDR3: CASSPQTSAQTQYF. The CDR3 nucleotides read TGCGCCAGCAGCCCCCAGACTAGCGCACAGACCCAGTACTTC.

V is TRBV25-1 and J is TRBJ1-2, with 8 bases that match TRBD1. The V and J ends lost 6 bases and 3 bases, in that order; junction bases with no gene match: 6. The length of the CDR3 is 14 residues. Germline CDR1 MGHDK, CDR2 SYGVNS. DNA of the CDR3: TGTGCCAGCAGACGGGACAGGCGAGACTATGGCTACACCTTC. It yields the protein CASRRDRRDYGYTF.

This chain joins TRBV5-1 and TRBJ2-5, with 7 bases fitting TRBD2. The J call may be mistaken, given a closer DNA end match to TRBJ2-7. CDR3 length: 14 amino acids. The germline CDR1 and CDR2 sequences are SGHRS and YFSETQ. The DNA of the CDR3 is TGCGCCAGCAGTCAGACTAGCCCTTCCTACGAGCAGTACTTC. As protein: CASSQTSPSYEQYF.

The V gene is TRBV7-8, the J gene TRBJ2-5, with D possibly being TRBD1 (6 bases). The J call may be wrong; the DNA end is better matched by TRBJ2-7. This CDR3 is 17 amino acids long. The germline gives CDR1 SGHVS, CDR2 FQNEAQ. CDR3 protein: CASSLVPIRGPSYEQYF. The DNA of the CDR3 is TGTGCCAGCAGCTTAGTCCCTATCAGGGGACCCTCCTACGAGCAGTACTTC.

This chain links TRBV6-5 with TRBJ1-4, with TRBD1 identical over 7 bases. V lost 5 bases to trimming and J lost 8 bases; unmatched junction nucleotides: 8. Germline V gene sequence: CDR1 MNHEY, CDR2 SVGAGI. The CDR3 spans 14 residues. CDR3 coding DNA: TGTGCCAGCAGTGCCTTAACAGGGGAGGAAAAACTGTTTTTT. Its protein product is CASSALTGEEKLFF.

This clone showed up just a few times. The genes are TRBV29-1 and TRBJ2-7; 9 nucleotides line up with TRBD1. The CDR3 is 12 residues long. CDR1 SQVTM and CDR2 ANQGSEA come from the germline V gene. After removal of 7 bases from V and 4 bases from J, the junction contained 5 bases not matched to a gene. The CDR3 reads CSGQGDEYEQYF. As DNA, the CDR3 is TGCAGCGGACAGGGGGATGAGTACGAGCAGTACTTC.

This chain connects TRBV28 to TRBJ1-5, with 8 nucleotides matching TRBD1. Germline values: CDR1 MDHEN, CDR2 SYDVKM. V was clipped by 8 bases and J by 7 bases; unmatched bases: 10. The CDR3 covers 14 residues. The CDR3: CASSKQGARQPQHF. The CDR3 DNA reads TGTGCCAGCTCCAAGCAGGGGGCGCGGCAGCCCCAGCATTTT.

This chain links TRBV30 with TRBJ2-1, with 9 bases lining up with TRBD2. There are 14 residues in the CDR3. The junction had 5 bases not matched to a gene; V was cut back by 0 bases and J by 8 bases. CDR1 and CDR2 from the germline V gene are GTSNPN and SVGIG (reference sequence). For the CDR3, the DNA is TGTGCCTGGAGTGTAGGAGCGGGAGGTTATGAGCAGTTCTTC. Translated: CAWSVGAGGYEQFF.

The V and J genes are TRBV7-2 and TRBJ1-1; tentatively, D is TRBD1 (5 bases). The CDR3 spans 14 residues. Trimming cost V 3 bases and J 6 bases, with 14 bases left between them. Germline V gene sequence: CDR1 SGHTA, CDR2 FQGNSA. CDR3 sequence (DNA): TGTGCCAGCAGCTTTAATTCAGGGTACTCTGAAGCTTTCTTT. Its translation: CASSFNSGYSEAFF. Combining the CDR3 with reference TRBV7-2 and TRBJ1-1 gives the whole variable domain GAGVSQSPSNKVTEKGKDVELRCDPISGHTALYWYRQSLGQGLEFLIYFQGNSAPDKSGLPSDRFSAERTGGSVSTLTIQRTQQEDSAVYLCASSFNSGYSEAFFGQGTRLTVV.

J is TRBJ1-3 and V is TRBV25-1; D unresolved. The CDR3 is made up of 13 amino acids. Germline CDR1 MGHDK, CDR2 SYGVNS. V shed 4 bases and J shed 4 bases, with 8 bases lying between them. The CDR3 nucleotides are TGTGCCAGCAGTGCTTATCCCGGAAACACCATATATTTT. Translated: CASSAYPGNTIYF. The complete variable domain, with remaining parts taken from reference TRBV25-1 and TRBJ1-3, reads EADIYQTPRYLVIGTGKKITLECSQTMGHDKMYWYQQDPGMELHLIHYSYGVNSTEKGDLSSESTVSRIRTEHFPLTLESARPSHTSQYLCASSAYPGNTIYFGEGSWLTVV.

This chain joins TRBV13 and TRBJ1-3; D gene uncertain. The CDR3 spans 16 residues. In germline, CDR1 is PRHDT, CDR2 FYEKMQ (reference sequence). V lost 6 bases to trimming and J lost 0 bases, with 15 bases between them. The DNA of the CDR3 is TGTGCCAGCAGTTTGACCGGGATCAGCTCTGGAAACACCATATATTTT. Amino acid sequence: CASSLTGISSGNTIYF.

The chain uses TRBV30 and TRBJ2-1, with 7 bases that match TRBD1. Trimming took 2 bases from V and 10 from J; bases not matched to a gene: 8. This CDR3 comprises 13 residues. CDR1 and CDR2 from the germline V gene are GTSNPN and SVGIG (reference sequence). DNA for the CDR3: TGTGCCTGGAGTCCTTATCGACAGGGCGAGCAGTTCTTC. It yields the protein CAWSPYRQGEQFF.